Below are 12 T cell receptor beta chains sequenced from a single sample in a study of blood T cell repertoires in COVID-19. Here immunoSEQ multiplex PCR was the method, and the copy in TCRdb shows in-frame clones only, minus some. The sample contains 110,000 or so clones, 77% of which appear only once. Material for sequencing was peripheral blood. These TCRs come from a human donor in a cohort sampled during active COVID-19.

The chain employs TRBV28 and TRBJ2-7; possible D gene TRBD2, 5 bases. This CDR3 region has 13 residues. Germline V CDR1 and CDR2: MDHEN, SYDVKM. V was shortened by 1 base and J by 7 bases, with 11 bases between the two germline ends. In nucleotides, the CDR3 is TGTGCCAGCAGTTTATACAGCCCGGGGGAGCAGTACTTC. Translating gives CASSLYSPGEQYF.

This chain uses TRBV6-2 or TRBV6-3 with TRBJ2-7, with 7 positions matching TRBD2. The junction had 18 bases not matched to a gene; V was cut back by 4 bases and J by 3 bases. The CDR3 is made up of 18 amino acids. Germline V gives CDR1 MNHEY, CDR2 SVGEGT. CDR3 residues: CASSSTRLQVGRGYEQYF. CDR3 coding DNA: TGTGCCAGCAGTTCCACGCGGCTTCAGGTGGGGAGGGGCTACGAGCAGTACTTC.

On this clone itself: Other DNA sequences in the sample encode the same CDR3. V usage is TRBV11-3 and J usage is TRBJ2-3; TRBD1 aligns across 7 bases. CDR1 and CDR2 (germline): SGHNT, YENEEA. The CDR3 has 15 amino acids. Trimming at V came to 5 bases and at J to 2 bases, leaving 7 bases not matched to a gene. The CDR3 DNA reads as TGTGCCAGCAGCCCAAGACAGGGCGCCACAGATACGCAGTATTTT. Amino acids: CASSPRQGATDTQYF.

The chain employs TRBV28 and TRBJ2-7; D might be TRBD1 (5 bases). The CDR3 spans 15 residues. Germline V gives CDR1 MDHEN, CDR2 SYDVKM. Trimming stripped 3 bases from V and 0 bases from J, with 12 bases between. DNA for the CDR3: TGTGCCAGCAGTTTCAGGGCCAGGAGCTCCTACGAGCAGTACTTC. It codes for CASSFRARSSYEQYF.

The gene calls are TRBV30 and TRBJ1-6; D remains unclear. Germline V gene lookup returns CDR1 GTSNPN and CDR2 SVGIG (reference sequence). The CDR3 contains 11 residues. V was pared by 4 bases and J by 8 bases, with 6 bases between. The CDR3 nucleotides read TGTGCCTGGAATCGAGATTCACCCCTCCACTTT. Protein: CAWNRDSPLHF.

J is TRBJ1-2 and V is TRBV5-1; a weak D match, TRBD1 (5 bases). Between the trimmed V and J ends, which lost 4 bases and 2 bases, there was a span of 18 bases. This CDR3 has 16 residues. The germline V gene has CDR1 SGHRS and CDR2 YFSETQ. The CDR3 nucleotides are TGCGCCAGCAGCGCGGGGACGGATCTTCCGAACTATGGCTACACCTTC. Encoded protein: CASSAGTDLPNYGYTF.

As DNA, the CDR3 is TGCGCCAGCAGCTTGTTGGGCGGGGCCTACGAGCAGTACTTC. Translation: CASSLLGGAYEQYF. The V and J genes are TRBV5-1 and TRBJ2-7; tentatively, D is TRBD2 (6 bases). CDR3 length equals 14 residues. The germline gives CDR1 SGHRS, CDR2 YFSETQ. V lost 1 base and J lost 2, with 10 bases in between.

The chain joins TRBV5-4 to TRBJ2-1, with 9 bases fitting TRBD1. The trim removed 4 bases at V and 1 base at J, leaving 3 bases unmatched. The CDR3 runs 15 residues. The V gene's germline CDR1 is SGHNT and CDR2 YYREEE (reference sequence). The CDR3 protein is CASSPGTGSYNEQFF. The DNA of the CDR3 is TGTGCCAGCAGCCCCGGGACAGGGTCCTACAATGAGCAGTTCTTC.

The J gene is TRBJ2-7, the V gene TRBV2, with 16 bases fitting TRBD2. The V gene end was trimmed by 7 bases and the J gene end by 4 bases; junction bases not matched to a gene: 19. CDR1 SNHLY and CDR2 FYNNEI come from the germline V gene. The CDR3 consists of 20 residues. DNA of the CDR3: TGTGCCAGCACGGGCCCGAATGACGTGGGACTAGCGGGAGGGCCGTACGAGCAGTACTTC. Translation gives CASTGPNDVGLAGGPYEQYF.

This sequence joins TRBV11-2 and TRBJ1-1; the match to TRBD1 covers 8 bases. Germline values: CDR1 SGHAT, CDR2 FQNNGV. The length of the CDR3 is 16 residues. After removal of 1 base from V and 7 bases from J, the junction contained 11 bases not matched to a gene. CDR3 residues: CASSLVRVRGQGEAFF. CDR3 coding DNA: TGTGCCAGCAGCTTAGTCCGAGTCAGGGGGCAAGGTGAAGCTTTCTTT.

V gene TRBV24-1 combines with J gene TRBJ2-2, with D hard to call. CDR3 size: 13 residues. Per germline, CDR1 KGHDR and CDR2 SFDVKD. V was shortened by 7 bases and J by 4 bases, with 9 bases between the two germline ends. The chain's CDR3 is CATSPSVTGELFF. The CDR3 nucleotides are TGTGCCACCAGCCCTTCAGTCACCGGGGAGCTGTTTTTT.

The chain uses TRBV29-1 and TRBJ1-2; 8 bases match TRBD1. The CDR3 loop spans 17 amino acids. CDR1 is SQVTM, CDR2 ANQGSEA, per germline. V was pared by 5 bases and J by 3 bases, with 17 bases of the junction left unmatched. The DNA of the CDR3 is TGCAGCGTTATTGGTGGAGACAGGGGCCCACCCTACTATGGCTACACCTTC. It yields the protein CSVIGGDRGPPYYGYTF.